These 27 T cell receptor beta chains share one sample of origin, sequenced in a study of OX40 agonist ivuxolimab in advanced cancers. Sequencing was performed with immunoSEQ multiplex PCR; in TCRdb, only in-frame clones are kept and a portion is missing. The sample consists of roughly 70,000 clones, over 65% of them appearing once. Sequenced material: CD4+ or CD8+ T cells sorted from blood, taken in a trial of the OX40 agonist ivuxolimab. The receptor set was obtained from an adult with an advanced solid tumor such as melanoma, head and neck, liver or kidney cancer.

V gene TRBV9 combines with J gene TRBJ1-2, with D perhaps matching TRBD1 (5 bases). This CDR3 has 15 residues. Trimming left V 0 bases short and J 4 bases short, with 13 bases between. The V gene's germline CDR1 is SGDLS and CDR2 YYNGEE. This chain's CDR3 is CASSVDSGRIYGYTF. In DNA, the CDR3 is TGTGCCAGCAGCGTAGACTCGGGACGGATCTATGGCTACACCTTC.

CDR3 bases: TGTGCCAGCAGTCCAACTAGCGGGGGGATTTTAGATACGCAGTATTTT. This gives the protein CASSPTSGGILDTQYF. The genes are TRBV7-3 and TRBJ2-3, with TRBD2 matching 12 bases. The CDR3 sequence is 16 residues long. V was clipped by 6 bases and J by 5 bases; unmatched bases: 9. The germline V gene has CDR1 SGHTA and CDR2 FQGTGA.

The rearrangement joins TRBV5-4 to TRBJ1-1; 9 bases match TRBD1. The germline V gene encodes CDR1 SGHNT and CDR2 YYREEE (reference sequence). V lost 3 bases to trimming and J lost 3 bases; unmatched junction nucleotides: 15. CDR3 length: 18 amino acids. CDR3 protein: CASSYKTGGGRRYTEAFF. The CDR3 DNA follows: TGTGCCAGCAGCTATAAAACAGGGGGCGGTAGGAGGTACACTGAAGCTTTCTTT.

The V gene is TRBV5-4, the J gene TRBJ2-3; 7 positions agree with TRBD2. This CDR3 region has 16 residues. Trimming cost V 6 bases and J 4 bases; bases outside gene matches: 14. CDR1 is SGHNT and CDR2 is YYREEE in the germline V gene (reference sequence). CDR3 sequence (DNA): TGTGCCAGCACCCAACCTGGGCGGGAGTGGTCAGATACGCAGTATTTT. It codes for CASTQPGREWSDTQYF.

The chain is built from TRBV12-5 and TRBJ2-3; D might be TRBD2 (5 bases). The CDR3 runs 18 residues. Germline V gene sequence: CDR1 LGHNT, CDR2 FRNRAP. V was shortened by 0 bases and J by 0 bases, with 16 bases between the two germline ends. Written as DNA, the CDR3 is TGTGCTAGTGGTTTGGTACATCGAAGCGGCCCAAGCACAGATACGCAGTATTTT. Amino acid sequence: CASGLVHRSGPSTDTQYF.

This clone was recorded once. The junction departs from the called germline gene at one end, perhaps through a read error. The rearrangement uses TRBV7-9 and TRBJ1-4, with 7 bases fitting TRBD1. The CDR3 is made up of 14 amino acids. Per the germline V gene, CDR1 is SEHNR and CDR2 is FQNEAQ (reference sequence). The CDR3 nucleotides are TGTGCCAGCAGCTCTCAGGGGGAAAAGGGAAAAACTGTTTTT. It is translated as CASSSQGEKGKTVF.

V gene TRBV5-6 combines with J gene TRBJ1-2; D unresolved. V was cut by 0 bases and J by 4 bases, with 1 base left in between. Germline assignment: CDR1 SGHDT and CDR2 YYEEEE. CDR3 length: 11 residues. CDR3 protein: CASSLGYGYTF. CDR3 DNA sequence: TGTGCCAGCAGCTTGGGCTATGGCTACACCTTC. The entire variable domain, with the rest obtained from reference TRBV5-6 and TRBJ1-2, is as follows: DAGVTQSPTHLIKTRGQQVTLRCSPKSGHDTVSWYQQALGQGPQFIFQYYEEEERQRGNFPDRFSGHQFPNYSSELNVNALLLGDSALYLCASSLGYGYTFGSGTRLTVV.

The chain uses TRBV27 and TRBJ2-7; TRBD1 might be the D (6 bases). The CDR3 length is 13 residues. Trimming removed 6 bases at V and 7 bases at J, with 16 bases between. CDR1 MNHEY and CDR2 SMNVEV come from the germline V gene (reference sequence). The CDR3 spells CASRDDTGWEQYF. The DNA of the CDR3 is TGTGCCAGCAGAGACGATACAGGGTGGGAGCAGTACTTC.

The genes are TRBV19 and TRBJ1-2, with TRBD1 matching 7 bases. CDR3 length equals 14 residues. In germline, CDR1 is LNHDA, CDR2 SQIVND (reference sequence). J lost 4 bases, V lost 5 bases, and 7 bases had no gene match. CDR3 nucleotide sequence: TGTGCCAGTAGTCCCCTCGGACAGGCCTATGGCTACACCTTC. Translation: CASSPLGQAYGYTF.

The chain carries TRBV6-5 and TRBJ1-1; D is possibly TRBD1 (5 bases). The CDR3 sequence is 15 residues long. V lost 2 bases and J 0 bases, leaving 10 bases between the germline ends. Germline assignment: CDR1 MNHEY and CDR2 SVGAGI. CDR3 protein: CASSYSGAVNTEAFF. The CDR3 DNA sequence: TGTGCCAGCAGTTACAGCGGGGCAGTGAACACTGAAGCTTTCTTT.

In its sample, this clone was seen a few times. The genes are TRBV4-2 and TRBJ2-3; D might be TRBD2 (5 bases). The V end was cut by 0 bases, the J end by 4 bases, with 14 bases between. The CDR3 is 16 amino acids. Germline V CDR1 and CDR2: LGHNA, YNFKEQ. CDR3 bases: TGTGCCAGCAGCCAAGATAGTGTGGCGGGCGCAGATACGCAGTATTTT. Residues: CASSQDSVAGADTQYF.

The V gene is TRBV6-4, the J gene TRBJ2-2; D unclear. Germline V gene sequence: CDR1 MRHNA, CDR2 SNTAGT. The length of the CDR3 is 19 residues. V lost 3 bases and J 1 base, leaving 21 bases between the germline ends. In DNA form, the CDR3 reads TGTGCCAGCAGTGAAAAGCTGTGGTCGACTGGAGTGAACACCGGGGAGCTGTTTTTT. It specifies CASSEKLWSTGVNTGELFF.

The chain combines TRBV11-2 with TRBJ2-7; D is perhaps TRBD2 (6 bases). Germline V CDR1 and CDR2: SGHAT, FQNNGV. The CDR3 covers 17 residues. Trimming took off 4 bases at V and 4 bases at J, with 23 bases between the two ends. CDR3 DNA: TGTGCCAGCAGCTACTTAGGCCGGGGGAGACGTCGTTACGAGCAGTACTTC. Translation gives CASSYLGRGRRRYEQYF.

The chain combines TRBV7-9 with TRBJ2-5; tentative D call: TRBD1 (6 bases). The CDR3 has 15 residues. V dropped 2 bases and J dropped 5 bases, with 15 bases sitting between them. CDR1 is SEHNR, CDR2 FQNEAQ, per germline (reference sequence). The CDR3 spells CASSLMSGDLETQYF. CDR3 in DNA: TGTGCCAGCAGCTTAATGTCAGGGGATCTGGAGACCCAGTACTTC.

CDR3 sequence (DNA): TGTGCCAGCAGCTTTTCCGGTTGGGGCTACACCTTC. The encoded protein is CASSFSGWGYTF. This chain joins TRBV5-4 and TRBJ1-2, with D uncertain. CDR3 length equals 12 residues. The germline gives CDR1 SGHNT, CDR2 YYREEE (reference sequence). The V gene lost 2 bases and the J gene lost 8 bases, with 10 bases spanning the gap.

The genes are TRBV11-1 and TRBJ1-2; D remains ambiguous. Trimming stripped 3 bases from V and 1 base from J, with 6 bases between. The CDR3 has 13 residues. Germline CDR1 SGHAT, CDR2 FQDESV (reference sequence). CDR3 amino acids: CASSFGLNYGYTF. The CDR3 DNA reads as TGTGCCAGCAGCTTTGGTCTTAACTATGGCTACACCTTC.

The V call is TRBV7-9, the J call TRBJ2-5; 9 bases agree with TRBD2. This CDR3 contains 14 residues. V lost 2 bases to trimming and J lost 5 bases; unmatched junction nucleotides: 3. Germline CDR1 reads SEHNR; CDR2 reads FQNEAQ (reference sequence). The DNA of the CDR3 is TGTGCCAGCAGCTTAAGGACTAGCGAGGAGACCCAGTACTTC. It specifies CASSLRTSEETQYF.

CDR3 coding DNA: TGTGCCAGCAGCCACCGGAGGGGGACTATGGCAGATACGCAGTATTTT. This gives the protein CASSHRRGTMADTQYF. J is TRBJ2-3 and V is TRBV11-1, with TRBD2 as a possible D gene (7 bases). Per germline, CDR1 SGHAT and CDR2 FQDESV (reference sequence). The CDR3 is 16 residues long. Trimming removed 5 bases from V and 4 bases from J, with 19 bases in between.

The rearrangement uses TRBV30 and TRBJ1-3; D uncertain. The CDR3 consists of 12 residues. V was cut by 2 bases and J by 9 bases, with 11 bases left in between. Germline lookup yields CDR1 GTSNPN and CDR2 SVGIG (reference sequence). DNA for the CDR3: TGTGCCTGGAGTCGAGGAGGCGGCACCATATATTTT. Its protein product is CAWSRGGGTIYF. The variable domain in full, completed from reference TRBV30 and TRBJ1-3, reads SQTIHQWPATLVQPVGSPLSLECTVEGTSNPNLYWYRQAAGRGLQLLFYSVGIGQISSEVPQNLSASRPQDRQFILSSKKLLLSDSGFYLCAWSRGGGTIYFGEGSWLTVV.

The V call is TRBV9, the J call TRBJ2-2; 13 bases map to TRBD2. V shed 3 bases and J 7 bases; nucleotides not matched to a gene: 12. The CDR3 length is 18 residues. CDR1 and CDR2 from the germline V gene are SGDLS and YYNGEE. CDR3: CASSDNPPGLAGNGELFF. Here the CDR3 DNA reads TGTGCCAGCAGCGATAACCCTCCGGGACTAGCGGGGAACGGGGAGCTGTTTTTT. Using reference TRBV9 and TRBJ2-2 for the parts outside the CDR3, the full variable domain is DSGVTQTPKHLITATGQRVTLRCSPRSGDLSVYWYQQSLDQGLQFLIQYYNGEERAKGNILERFSAQQFPDLHSELNLSSLELGDSALYFCASSDNPPGLAGNGELFFGEGSRLTVL.

A single count supports this clone. The genes are TRBV6-1 and TRBJ1-3, with D possibly matching TRBD1 (6 bases). The V gene's germline CDR1 is MNHNS and CDR2 SASEGT. Trimming took 2 bases from V and 4 from J, leaving 15 bases between them. CDR3 length equals 16 residues. CDR3 amino acids: CASSETPSTGGNTIYF. The DNA for the CDR3 is TGTGCCAGCAGTGAAACCCCATCGACAGGAGGAAACACCATATATTTT.

The chain uses TRBV6-4 and TRBJ1-2, with 7 bases aligning to TRBD1. Germline assignment: CDR1 MRHNA and CDR2 SNTAGT. The CDR3 totals 16 residues. J gave up 0 bases and V 6 bases, and 10 bases lay outside the gene matches. The CDR3 sequence: CASSPTWDRANYGYTF. Written as DNA, the CDR3 is TGTGCCAGCAGCCCTACCTGGGACAGAGCTAACTATGGCTACACCTTC.

The chain has TRBV25-1 and TRBJ2-1; D tentatively fits TRBD1 or TRBD2 (5 bases each). Germline V gives CDR1 MGHDK, CDR2 SYGVNS. Trimming took off 3 bases at V and 6 bases at J, with 9 bases between the two ends. The CDR3 contains 13 residues. The CDR3, as DNA: TGTGCCAGCAGTGACAGAGGGGTCAATGAGCAGTTCTTC. The encoded protein is CASSDRGVNEQFF.

The V and J genes are TRBV6-4 and TRBJ2-3; either TRBD1 or TRBD2 may fit D (5 bases each). Germline assignment: CDR1 MRHNA and CDR2 SNTAGT. This CDR3 contains 19 residues. Deletions cut 3 bases from V and 2 bases from J, with 24 bases between. In DNA, the CDR3 is TGTGCCAGCAGTGAAGGTGGACTTGAAGGATGGGGCGTCACAGATACGCAGTATTTT. Translating gives CASSEGGLEGWGVTDTQYF.

A note on this clone: Other DNA sequences in the sample encode the same CDR3. The chain has TRBV30 and TRBJ1-2; 12 bases fit TRBD1. Germline CDR1 is GTSNPN and CDR2 is SVGIG (reference sequence). V trimming: 3 bases; J trimming: 7 bases; junction bases outside the gene matches: 9. The length of the CDR3 is 15 residues. The CDR3 is CAWRGRDRGRGGYTF. CDR3 coding DNA: TGTGCCTGGAGGGGGCGGGACAGGGGGCGAGGTGGCTACACCTTC.

The rearrangement joins TRBV19 to TRBJ1-5; D is uncertain. The V end lost 6 bases, the J end lost 3 bases, and 12 bases lay between the germline ends. CDR1 is LNHDA and CDR2 is SQIVND in the germline V gene (reference sequence). This CDR3 is 14 amino acids long. CDR3 protein: CASRVTETNQPQHF. CDR3 DNA sequence: TGTGCCAGTAGGGTTACAGAGACCAATCAGCCCCAGCATTTT.

This clone was seen a single time. The chain carries TRBV6-5 and TRBJ1-2, with 8 positions matching TRBD1. With 5 bases clipped from V and 1 base from J, the junction kept 3 bases outside the gene matches. Germline V gives CDR1 MNHEY, CDR2 SVGAGI. This CDR3 comprises 14 residues. The CDR3 coding sequence is TGTGCCAGCAGTCGGACAGGGAATAACTATGGCTACACCTTC. Its translation: CASSRTGNNYGYTF.